A single sample is the source of the 14 T cell receptor beta chains below, sequenced in a study of T cell responses to AZD1222 COVID-19 vaccine. The repertoire was sequenced with immunoSEQ multiplex PCR; TCRdb's copy has only in-frame clones and lacks some. The sample has about 190,000 clones; roughly 88% are singletons. Sequenced here: peripheral blood, sampled on day 0 of AZD1222 vaccination. These receptors were obtained from an adult in good health.

CDR3 residues: CASSPLDRGRPYEQYF. In DNA form, the CDR3 reads TGTGCCAGCTCACCACTGGACAGGGGCCGTCCCTACGAGCAGTACTTC. This chain connects TRBV18 to TRBJ2-7, with 9 bases matching TRBD1. Losses at the gene ends were 1 base for V and 2 bases for J; bases not matched to a gene: 6. This CDR3 region has 16 residues. Germline CDR1 KGHSH, CDR2 LQKENI.

The rearrangement uses TRBV19 and TRBJ2-1, with 9 bases that match TRBD2. The V segment lost 7 bases and the J segment 9 bases; nucleotides outside the gene matches: 22. The CDR3 sequence is 18 residues long. Germline V gene sequence: CDR1 LNHDA, CDR2 SQIVND (reference sequence). CDR3 residues: CASTTQRRAGGPLSEQFF. The CDR3, as DNA: TGTGCCAGTACCACACAAAGGAGGGCGGGAGGGCCTTTGAGTGAGCAGTTCTTC.

V and J are TRBV4-1 and TRBJ2-7; tentative D call: TRBD2 (7 bases). The CDR3 is 15 residues long. The V and J ends lost 4 bases and 2 bases respectively, with 15 bases between them. CDR1 is MGHRA and CDR2 is YSYEKL in the germline V gene. The CDR3 reads CASSRIAGAAYEQYF. The CDR3 DNA follows: TGCGCCAGCAGCCGAATCGCGGGGGCCGCCTACGAGCAGTACTTC.

The chain joins TRBV7-9 to TRBJ2-7; D might be TRBD2 (6 bases). From germline, CDR1 is SEHNR and CDR2 FQNEAQ (reference sequence). The CDR3 length is 14 residues. Trimming pared 4 bases from V and 3 bases from J, leaving 13 bases between. The CDR3 sequence: CASSYGTGVYEQYF. The CDR3 region has the DNA TGTGCCAGCAGCTACGGGACGGGAGTCTACGAGCAGTACTTC.

This clone was counted only a few times. This chain connects TRBV7-6 to TRBJ2-3; D is unresolved. CDR1 and CDR2 from the germline V gene are SGHVS and FNYEAQ. The CDR3 has 16 residues. Trimming removed 3 bases at V and 1 base at J, with 14 bases between. The CDR3 loop reads CASSFAPSERTDTQYF. Here the CDR3 DNA reads TGTGCCAGCAGCTTCGCCCCCTCGGAGCGCACAGATACGCAGTATTTT.

The CDR3 nucleotides read TGTGCCAGCAGCCAAGTCACAGGGCGCACCGGGGAGCTGTTTTTT. It specifies CASSQVTGRTGELFF. V is TRBV4-2 and J is TRBJ2-2; tentatively, D is TRBD1 (6 bases). CDR1 is LGHNA and CDR2 is YNFKEQ in the germline V gene. CDR3 length equals 15 residues. Trimming removed 1 base from V and 4 bases from J, with 10 bases in between.

For the CDR3, the DNA is TGTGCCAGCAGTTTAGGCCCACCTACTAGCGGGAGACACTACGAGCAGTACTTC. Translating gives CASSLGPPTSGRHYEQYF. V gene TRBV27 combines with J gene TRBJ2-7; 11 nucleotides agree with TRBD2. Unmatched junction bases numbered 12, after V lost 2 bases and J lost 3 bases. The germline V gene encodes CDR1 MNHEY and CDR2 SMNVEV (reference sequence). The CDR3 has 18 residues.

This rearrangement joins TRBV12-3 or TRBV12-4 to TRBJ2-3; D gene unclear. The V end was cut by 6 bases, the J end by 6 bases, with 13 bases between. The CDR3 contains 13 residues. The CDR3 nucleotides read TGTGCCAGCAGCTCCGACCGGCCTGATACGCAGTATTTT. Translation: CASSSDRPDTQYF.

The gene calls are TRBV3-1 (or the pseudogene TRBV3-2) and TRBJ1-4, with D unclear. V lost 1 base to trimming and J lost 4 bases, with 13 bases between them. CDR1 is LGHDT, CDR2 YNNKEL, per germline (reference sequence). CDR3 size: 16 residues. CDR3 DNA sequence: TGTGCCAGCAGCCAAGGAACGAGGGAGTATAATGAAAAACTGTTTTTT. Amino acid sequence: CASSQGTREYNEKLFF.

The chain recombines TRBV11-1 with TRBJ2-5; TRBD1 aligns across 7 bases. Germline V gene sequence: CDR1 SGHAT, CDR2 FQDESV (reference sequence). The V segment lost 2 bases and the J segment 4 bases; nucleotides outside the gene matches: 4. This CDR3 is 14 amino acids long. This chain's CDR3 is CASSLSAGGETQYF. In DNA form, the CDR3 reads TGTGCCAGCAGCTTATCTGCAGGGGGAGAGACCCAGTACTTC.

This chain connects TRBV27 to TRBJ2-3; TRBD2 agrees at 8 bases. J lost 5 bases, V lost 6 bases, and 7 bases had no gene match. Germline lookup yields CDR1 MNHEY and CDR2 SMNVEV (reference sequence). CDR3 length equals 14 residues. In DNA form, the CDR3 reads TGTGCCAGCAGCGGCGGGAGGTACGGAGATACGCAGTATTTT. Translated: CASSGGRYGDTQYF.

The chain is built from TRBV29-1 and TRBJ1-1; perhaps TRBD1 as D (6 bases). The CDR3 contains 12 residues. Germline-derived CDR1 and CDR2 are SQVTM and ANQGSEA. V was trimmed by 7 bases and J by 0 bases, leaving 9 bases between them. CDR3 region: CSADRMNTEAFF. CDR3 DNA: TGCAGCGCCGACAGGATGAACACTGAAGCTTTCTTT.

The V call is TRBV29-1, the J call TRBJ1-1, with TRBD1 as a possible D gene (5 bases). V shed 7 bases and J shed 1 base, with 10 bases lying between them. Germline V CDR1 and CDR2: SQVTM, ANQGSEA. This CDR3 is 12 amino acids long. CDR3 loop: CSAAGRNTEAFF. CDR3 DNA sequence: TGCAGCGCCGCAGGGAGGAACACTGAAGCTTTCTTT.

This chain joins TRBV19 and TRBJ2-1; a possible D gene is TRBD2 (6 bases). Deletions cut 5 bases from V and 7 bases from J, with 15 bases between. The germline CDR1 and CDR2 sequences are LNHDA and SQIVND (reference sequence). The CDR3 is 14 amino acids. The CDR3 DNA reads TGTGCCAGTAGTCCGGTTACGGGGAGGAATGAGCAGTTCTTC. Translated, it gives CASSPVTGRNEQFF.